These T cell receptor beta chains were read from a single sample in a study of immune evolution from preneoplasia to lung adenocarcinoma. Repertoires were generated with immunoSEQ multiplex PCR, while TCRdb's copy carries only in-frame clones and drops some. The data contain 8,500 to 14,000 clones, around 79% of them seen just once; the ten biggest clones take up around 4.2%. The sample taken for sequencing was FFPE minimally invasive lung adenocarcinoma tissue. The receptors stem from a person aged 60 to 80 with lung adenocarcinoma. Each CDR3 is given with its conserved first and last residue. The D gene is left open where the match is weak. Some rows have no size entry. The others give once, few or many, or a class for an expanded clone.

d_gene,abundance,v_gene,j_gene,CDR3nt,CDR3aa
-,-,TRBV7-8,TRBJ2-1,TGTGCCAGCAGCTTATCGTGGGAGCCCACCAATGAGCAGTTCTTC,CASSLSWEPTNEQFF
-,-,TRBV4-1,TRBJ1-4,TGCGCCAGCAGCCTAGGGGGAATGAGTAATGAAAAACTGTTTTTT,CASSLGGMSNEKLFF
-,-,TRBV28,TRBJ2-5,TGTGCCAGCACCAAAACAGGGACGGGAGAGACCCAGTACTTC,CASTKTGTGETQYF
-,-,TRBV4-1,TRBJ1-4,TGCGCCAGCAGCCACCGTTTCAGCGATAATGAAAAACTGTTTTTT,CASSHRFSDNEKLFF
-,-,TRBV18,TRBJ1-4,TGTGCCAGCTCATCAGGTGTCACGGCTCTTGAAAAACTGTTTTTT,CASSSGVTALEKLFF
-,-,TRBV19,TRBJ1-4,TGTGCCAGTACTGCCTGGGGTGAAAAACTGTTTTTT,CASTAWGEKLFF
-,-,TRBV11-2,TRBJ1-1,TGTGCCAGCAGCCAGACAGGACAGAACACTATGAACACTGAAGCTTTCTTT,CASSQTGQNTMNTEAFF
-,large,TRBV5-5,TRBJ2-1,TGTGCCAGCAGCTTGGGGCTTTCCCATCAGTTCTTC,CASSLGLSHQFF
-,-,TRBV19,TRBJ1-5,TGTGCCAGTAGTGTCCCCCCTATTGGAGGGGGTTTCAATCAGCCCCAGCATTTT,CASSVPPIGGGFNQPQHF
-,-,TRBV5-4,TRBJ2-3,TGTGCCAGCAGCTTCGGACGATCTAGCACAGATACGCAGTATTTT,CASSFGRSSTDTQYF
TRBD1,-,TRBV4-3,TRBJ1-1,TGCGCCAGCAGCCCACGGACAGGGGATGGCACTGAAGCTTTCTTT,CASSPRTGDGTEAFF
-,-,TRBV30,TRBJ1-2,TGTGCCTGGTGGACACGGCCCCATGGCTACACCTTC,CAWWTRPHGYTF
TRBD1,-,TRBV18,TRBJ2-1,TGTGCCAGCTCACCACGGACAGGACACAATGAGCAGTTCTTC,CASSPRTGHNEQFF
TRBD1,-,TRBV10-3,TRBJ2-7,TGTGCCATCACTGAACAGGGGGCCAGCGAGCAGTACTTC,CAITEQGASEQYF
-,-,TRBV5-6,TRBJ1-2,TGTGCCAGCAGCTTGGCAGCAGGACACGGCTACACCTTC,CASSLAAGHGYTF
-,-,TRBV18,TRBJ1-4,TGTGCCAGCTCACCAAGTCAGGGCGACGCAACTAATGAAAAACTGTTTTTT,CASSPSQGDATNEKLFF
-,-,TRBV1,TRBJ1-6,TGCACCAGCAGCCCGCAATGGGGGTATAATTCACCCCTCCACTTT,CTSSPQWGYNSPLHF